The rows below give T cell receptor beta chains drawn from one sample of a study of cytomegalovirus exposure and HLA in healthy donors. The protocol was immunoSEQ multiplex PCR, while the TCRdb copy is restricted to in-frame clones and leaves out a portion. Altogether approximately 140,000 clones are present, over 75% being singletons, with the ten largest covering more than 1.5%. The sample taken for sequencing was PBMCs. Receptors originate from a boy aged 5-17 years in good health and CMV-seronegative. The CDR3 runs from the conserved cysteine through the conserved F or W. The D gene is left open where the match is weak. Part of the rows lack a size; the others show once, few, many or a class for expanded clones.

cdr3_length	clone_size	v_call	j_call	d_call	cdr3_aa	cdr3_nt
15	once	TRBV4-2	TRBJ2-4	TRBD2	CASSQGLAGENIQYF	TGTGCCAGCAGCCAGGGACTAGCGGGAGAAAACATTCAGTACTTC
14	-	TRBV5-1	TRBJ2-3	-	CASSIAGSTDTQYF	TGCGCCAGCAGCATCGCGGGGAGCACAGATACGCAGTATTTT
15	-	TRBV25-1	TRBJ1-1	TRBD1	CASSTSQGAITEAFF	TGTGCCAGCAGTACTTCCCAGGGGGCAATCACTGAAGCTTTCTTT
14	-	TRBV7-9	TRBJ2-5	-	CASSLTSSVVTQYF	TGTGCCAGCAGCTTAACTAGCTCCGTGGTGACCCAGTACTTC
14	once	TRBV21-1	TRBJ1-4	-	CASSTQATNEKLFF	TGTGCCAGCAGCACACAAGCAACTAATGAAAAACTGTTTTTT
15	-	TRBV4-1	TRBJ2-7	TRBD1	CASSQSGTGLYEQYF	TGCGCCAGCAGCCAAAGCGGGACAGGGCTCTACGAGCAGTACTTC
13	-	TRBV6-1	TRBJ2-1	-	CASSERQDYEQFF	TGTGCCAGCAGTGAAAGACAGGACTATGAGCAGTTCTTC
15	-	TRBV18	TRBJ2-2	TRBD1	CASSPSRGQAGELFF	TGTGCCAGCTCACCTTCCAGGGGGCAAGCCGGGGAGCTGTTTTTT
15	-	TRBV4-1	TRBJ2-7	-	CASSQNPAAPYEQYF	TGCGCCAGCAGCCAAAACCCGGCGGCCCCCTACGAGCAGTACTTC
15	once	TRBV7-8	TRBJ2-1	TRBD2	CASRQGTSGFNEQFF	TGTGCCAGCAGACAAGGGACTAGCGGGTTCAATGAGCAGTTCTTC
20	-	TRBV18	TRBJ2-6	-	CASSPKLRGTESSGANVLTF	TGTGCCAGCTCACCAAAGCTTCGGGGGACAGAGAGCTCTGGGGCCAACGTCCTGACTTTC
13	-	TRBV7-7	TRBJ2-1	-	CASSLKPLDEQFF	TGTGCCAGCAGCTTAAAGCCCCTCGATGAGCAGTTCTTC
15	-	TRBV4-2	TRBJ2-1	TRBD2	CASSQETSGLNEQFF	TGTGCCAGCAGCCAAGAAACTAGCGGACTCAATGAGCAGTTCTTC
13	-	TRBV27	TRBJ1-2	TRBD1	CASSSQGPGGYTF	TGTGCCAGCAGTTCACAGGGGCCGGGTGGCTACACCTTC
18	few	TRBV18	TRBJ2-1	-	CASSLLEVSFRSYNEQFF	TGTGCCAGCTCACTTCTGGAGGTCAGTTTTAGGAGCTACAATGAGCAGTTCTTC
14	few	TRBV19	TRBJ1-3	-	CASTPGSSGNTIYF	TGTGCCAGTACCCCCGGGAGCTCTGGAAACACCATATATTTT
12	-	TRBV7-2	TRBJ2-1	TRBD1	CASSLGQSEQFF	TGTGCCAGCAGCTTGGGACAGTCTGAGCAGTTCTTC
12	-	TRBV2	TRBJ1-2	-	CASSVQTYGYTF	TGTGCCAGCAGTGTACAGACCTATGGCTACACCTTC
15	-	TRBV10-3	TRBJ2-7	TRBD1	CAISDPGGTGDEQYF	TGTGCCATCAGTGATCCGGGGGGGACAGGGGACGAGCAGTACTTC
18	-	TRBV5-1	TRBJ2-2	TRBD2	CASSSRLAGGRGTGELFF	TGCGCCAGCAGCTCCCGACTAGCGGGGGGGCGAGGCACCGGGGAGCTGTTTTTT
13	-	TRBV5-1	TRBJ2-7	TRBD1	CASSPGQTYEQYF	TGCGCCAGCAGCCCGGGACAGACCTACGAGCAGTACTTC
14	few	TRBV6-1	TRBJ2-5	TRBD1	CASSLGTAQETQYF	TGTGCCAGCAGTCTGGGGACAGCTCAAGAGACCCAGTACTTC
15	-	TRBV19	TRBJ1-5	TRBD1	CASSIDRGGNQPQHF	TGTGCCAGTAGTATCGACAGGGGAGGCAATCAGCCCCAGCATTTT
16	-	TRBV5-1	TRBJ2-1	TRBD1	CASSSDGQGWTNEQFF	TGCGCCAGCAGCTCGGACGGACAGGGCTGGACTAATGAGCAGTTCTTC
15	-	TRBV5-3	TRBJ1-3	TRBD1	CARSLWGQVGNTIYF	TGTGCCAGAAGCTTGTGGGGACAGGTCGGAAACACCATATATTTT
14	medium-sized	TRBV29-1	TRBJ1-2	TRBD1	CSVEMTGTNYGYTF	TGCAGCGTTGAAATGACAGGGACTAACTATGGCTACACCTTC
15	-	TRBV4-1	TRBJ1-1	TRBD1	CASSQRDRGLTEAFF	TGCGCCAGCAGCCAACGGGACAGGGGGCTAACTGAAGCTTTCTTT
20	-	TRBV5-1	TRBJ2-1	TRBD2	CASSLARASGRLAAPSEQFF	TGCGCCAGCAGCTTGGCCCGGGCTAGCGGGAGGCTTGCGGCTCCAAGTGAGCAGTTCTTC
15	-	TRBV9	TRBJ1-4	TRBD1	CASSVAGTANEKLFF	TGTGCCAGCAGCGTAGCTGGGACAGCGAATGAAAAACTGTTTTTT
10	-	TRBV6-5	TRBJ2-7	-	CASLEQKQYF	TGTGCCAGCCTTGAACAGAAGCAGTACTTC